This T cell receptor beta chain was recorded in a study of post-analysis software for immune sequencing data. Whole-study findings and limits: Samples sharing a preparation batch grouped tightly together when assessed by F measure. Those with multiple sclerosis, the patient group, showed significantly lower normalized Chao1 diversity than controls. Five TRBV segments, TRBV5-6, TRBV5-1 and TRBV20-1 among them, were found more frequent in patients than controls.

TCR beta cDNA libraries included unique molecular identifiers. About 540,000 cDNA molecules were obtained from about 0.98 to 11 million T cells. TCRdb re-analysed the PCR reads in MiXCR, keeping a single row per CDR3 protein. Of more than 350,000 distinct CDR3 sequences listed, about 39% are singletons. About this clonotype: What it binds is unknown. At one boundary the junction diverges from the germline segment, which might be a read error.

CDR1 and CDR2 (germline): SEHNR, FQNEAQ (reference sequence). This CDR3 spans 13 amino acids. The chain has TRBV7-9 and TRBJ1-5; D call uncertain. The sample consisted of blood. The clonotype originates from a girl under 10 years old with multiple sclerosis. CDR3 in amino acids: CTSDRYSGQPQHF. CDR3 coding DNA: TGTACCAGCGATAGGTATTCGGGCCAGCCCCAGCATTTT.